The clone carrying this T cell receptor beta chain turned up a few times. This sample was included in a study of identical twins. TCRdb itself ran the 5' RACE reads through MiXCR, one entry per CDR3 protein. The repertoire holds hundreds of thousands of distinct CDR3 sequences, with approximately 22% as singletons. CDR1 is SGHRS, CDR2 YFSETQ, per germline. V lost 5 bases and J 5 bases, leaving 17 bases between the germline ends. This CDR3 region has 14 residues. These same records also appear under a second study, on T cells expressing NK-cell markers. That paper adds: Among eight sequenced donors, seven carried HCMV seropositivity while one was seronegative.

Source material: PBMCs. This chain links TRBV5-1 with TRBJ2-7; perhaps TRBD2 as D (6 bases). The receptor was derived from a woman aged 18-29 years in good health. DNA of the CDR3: TGCGCCAGCAGTCGTAGCGGTCGTGTCCACGAGCAGTACTTC. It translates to CASSRSGRVHEQYF.